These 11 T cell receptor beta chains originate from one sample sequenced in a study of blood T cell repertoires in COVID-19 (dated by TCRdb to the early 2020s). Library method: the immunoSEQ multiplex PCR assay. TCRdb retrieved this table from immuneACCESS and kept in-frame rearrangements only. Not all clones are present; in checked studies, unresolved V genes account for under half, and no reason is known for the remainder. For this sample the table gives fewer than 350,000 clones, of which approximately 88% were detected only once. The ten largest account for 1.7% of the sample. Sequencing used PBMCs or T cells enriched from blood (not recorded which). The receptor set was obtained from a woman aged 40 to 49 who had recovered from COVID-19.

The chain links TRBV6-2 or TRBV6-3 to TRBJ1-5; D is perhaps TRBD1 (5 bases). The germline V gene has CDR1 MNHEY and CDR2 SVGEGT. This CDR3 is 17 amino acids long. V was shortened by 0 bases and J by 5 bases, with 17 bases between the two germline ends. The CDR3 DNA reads TGTGCCAGCAGTTACTCAGGTCTCCGGGACTTGCATCAGCCCCAGCATTTT. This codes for CASSYSGLRDLHQPQHF.

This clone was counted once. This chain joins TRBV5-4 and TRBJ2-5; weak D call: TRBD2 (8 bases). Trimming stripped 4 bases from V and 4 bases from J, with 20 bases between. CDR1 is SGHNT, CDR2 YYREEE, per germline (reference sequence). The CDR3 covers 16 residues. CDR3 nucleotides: TGTGCCAGCAGCATACGGGAGGGGGCGAGAGGAGAGACCCAGTACTTC. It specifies CASSIREGARGETQYF.

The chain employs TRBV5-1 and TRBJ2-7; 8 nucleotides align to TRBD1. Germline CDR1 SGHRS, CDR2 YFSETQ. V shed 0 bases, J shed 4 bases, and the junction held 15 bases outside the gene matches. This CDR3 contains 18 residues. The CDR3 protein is CASSLGTGTKTNPYEQYF. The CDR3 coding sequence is TGCGCCAGCAGCTTGGGGACAGGGACCAAGACCAACCCTTACGAGCAGTACTTC.

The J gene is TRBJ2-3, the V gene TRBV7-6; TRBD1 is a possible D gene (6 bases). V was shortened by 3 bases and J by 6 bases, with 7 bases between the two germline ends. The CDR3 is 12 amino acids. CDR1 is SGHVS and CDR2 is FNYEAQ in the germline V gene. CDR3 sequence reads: CASSFGQDTQYF. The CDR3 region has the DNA TGTGCCAGCAGCTTCGGACAGGATACGCAGTATTTT. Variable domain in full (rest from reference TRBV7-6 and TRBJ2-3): GAGVSQSPRYKVTKRGQDVALRCDPISGHVSLYWYRQALGQGPEFLTYFNYEAQQDKSGLPNDRFSAERPEGSISTLTIQRTEQRDSAMYRCASSFGQDTQYFGPGTRLTVL.

The CDR3, as DNA: TGTGCCAGCAGCGTAGTTGGACAGGGGGATGGTGGCTACACCTTC. Translated: CASSVVGQGDGGYTF. The chain links TRBV9 to TRBJ1-2, with TRBD1 matching over 10 bases. J gave up 7 bases and V 0 bases, and 6 bases lay outside the gene matches. Germline assignment: CDR1 SGDLS and CDR2 YYNGEE. This CDR3 spans 15 amino acids.

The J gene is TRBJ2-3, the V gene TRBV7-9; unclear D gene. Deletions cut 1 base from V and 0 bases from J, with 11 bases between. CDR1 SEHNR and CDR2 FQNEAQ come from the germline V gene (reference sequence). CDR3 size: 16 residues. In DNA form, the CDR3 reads TGTGCCAGCAGCTTAGATATAGCCCGCAGCACAGATACGCAGTATTTT. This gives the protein CASSLDIARSTDTQYF.

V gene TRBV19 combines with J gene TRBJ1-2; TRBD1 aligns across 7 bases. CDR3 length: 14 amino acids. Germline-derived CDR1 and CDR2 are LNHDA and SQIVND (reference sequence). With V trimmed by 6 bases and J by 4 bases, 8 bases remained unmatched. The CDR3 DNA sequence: TGTGCCAGTAGAAAAGCAGGGGGGCTCTATGGCTACACCTTC. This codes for CASRKAGGLYGYTF.

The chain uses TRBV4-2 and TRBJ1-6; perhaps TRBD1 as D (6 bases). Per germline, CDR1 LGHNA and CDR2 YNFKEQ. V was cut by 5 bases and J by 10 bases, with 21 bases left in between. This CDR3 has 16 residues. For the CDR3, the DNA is TGTGCCAGCAGCGGTACCGGGACATCCTCGGACTCACCCCTCCACTTT. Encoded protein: CASSGTGTSSDSPLHF.

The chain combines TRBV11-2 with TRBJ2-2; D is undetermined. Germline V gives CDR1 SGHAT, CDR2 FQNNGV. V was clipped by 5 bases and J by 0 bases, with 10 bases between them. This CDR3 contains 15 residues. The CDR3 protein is CASSPRATNTGELFF. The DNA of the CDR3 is TGTGCCAGCAGCCCCCGAGCTACGAACACCGGGGAGCTGTTTTTT.

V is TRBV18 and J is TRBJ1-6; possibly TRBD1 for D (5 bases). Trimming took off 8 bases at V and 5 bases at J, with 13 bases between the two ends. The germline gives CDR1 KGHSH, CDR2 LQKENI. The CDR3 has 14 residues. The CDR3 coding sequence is TGTGCCAGCGCAAGACAGACCGATAATTCACCCCTCCACTTT. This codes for CASARQTDNSPLHF.

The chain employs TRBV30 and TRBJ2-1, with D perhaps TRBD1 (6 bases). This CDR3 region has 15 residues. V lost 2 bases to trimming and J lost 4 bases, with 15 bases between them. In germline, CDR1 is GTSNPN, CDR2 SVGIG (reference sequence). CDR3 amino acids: CAWSTGTRRYNEQFF. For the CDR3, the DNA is TGTGCCTGGAGTACAGGGACCAGACGATACAATGAGCAGTTCTTC.